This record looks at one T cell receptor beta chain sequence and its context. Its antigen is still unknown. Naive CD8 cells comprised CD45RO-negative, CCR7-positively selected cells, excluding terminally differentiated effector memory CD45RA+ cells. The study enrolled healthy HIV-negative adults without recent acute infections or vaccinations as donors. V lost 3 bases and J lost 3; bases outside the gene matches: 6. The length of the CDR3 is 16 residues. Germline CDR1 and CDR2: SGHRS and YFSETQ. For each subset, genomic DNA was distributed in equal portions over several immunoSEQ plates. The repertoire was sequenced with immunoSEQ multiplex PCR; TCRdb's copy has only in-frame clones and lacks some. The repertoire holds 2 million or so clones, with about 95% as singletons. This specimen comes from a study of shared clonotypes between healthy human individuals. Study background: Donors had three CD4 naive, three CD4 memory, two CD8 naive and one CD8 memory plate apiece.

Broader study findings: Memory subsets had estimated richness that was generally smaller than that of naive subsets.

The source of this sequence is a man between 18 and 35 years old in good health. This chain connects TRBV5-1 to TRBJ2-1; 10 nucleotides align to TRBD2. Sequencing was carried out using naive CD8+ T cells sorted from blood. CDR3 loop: CASSSTGTSVYNEQFF. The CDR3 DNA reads TGCGCCAGCAGCTCTACCGGGACTAGCGTCTACAATGAGCAGTTCTTC.